A single T cell receptor (beta chain) is shown here with its context. The antigen remains unidentified. The data stem from a study of cytomegalovirus exposure and HLA in healthy donors. Study results and caveats: While the bulk of TCR sequences proved rare, some public TCRs turned up in many donors.

Primers included in the PCR were 60 Vbeta and 13 Jbeta primers. Sequencing used immunoSEQ multiplex PCR; TCRdb keeps in-frame clones, though not all of them. Here the sample spans tens of thousands of clones, 84% being singletons. The length of the CDR3 is 15 residues. Between the trimmed V and J ends, which lost 0 bases and 2 bases, there was a span of 11 bases. Germline CDR1 and CDR2: MGHRA and YSYEKL. The TCR was taken from a man aged 18-30 years in good health and CMV-seronegative. The sample comprised PBMCs. The rearrangement joins TRBV4-1 to TRBJ2-7; D ambiguous. CDR3 bases: TGCGCCAGCAGCCAAGATTGGGCAGGAACCTACGAGCAGTACTTC. It encodes CASSQDWAGTYEQYF.